The 20 T cell receptor beta chains presented below share a single source sample, sequenced in a study of blood T cell repertoires in COVID-19. Measured with immunoSEQ multiplex PCR; TCRdb has only the in-frame clones, and not every one. The table includes approximately 110,000 clones, 84% detected once. Specimen: peripheral blood. Receptors were obtained from a woman aged 40 to 55 with acute or convalescent COVID-19.

The chain recombines TRBV3-1 (or the pseudogene TRBV3-2) with TRBJ1-5, with a weak D call TRBD1 (6 bases). Trimming removed 1 base from V and 11 bases from J, with 9 bases in between. Germline V gives CDR1 LGHDT, CDR2 YNNKEL (reference sequence). The CDR3 has 12 amino acids. The CDR3 DNA reads as TGTGCCAGCAGCCAAGCCGAGGGGGCCCAGCATTTT. Translating gives CASSQAEGAQHF.

This clone appeared a few times. The chain joins TRBV5-1 to TRBJ2-7; 7 nucleotides align to TRBD1. J was trimmed by 4 bases and V by 4 bases; bases with no gene match: 20. The germline V gene has CDR1 SGHRS and CDR2 YFSETQ. The length of the CDR3 is 18 residues. CDR3 sequence (DNA): TGCGCCAGCAGCGCCGGTGGGTCCCTAACGGGGACAGCTTACGAGCAGTACTTC. Its protein is CASSAGGSLTGTAYEQYF.

As concerns this clone: The junction departs from the called germline gene at one end, perhaps through a read error. CDR3 residues: CASSPWGTGDNSEAFF. The CDR3 nucleotides read TGTGCCAGCTCACCATGGGGGACAGGGGATAACAGTGAAGCTTTCTTT. The V gene is TRBV18, the J gene TRBJ1-1, with 10 bases fitting TRBD1. Germline V gene sequence: CDR1 KGHSH, CDR2 LQKENI. The CDR3 contains 16 residues.

J is TRBJ1-2 and V is TRBV10-3, with 7 bases lining up with TRBD1. The CDR3 totals 14 residues. J lost 2 bases, V lost 10 bases, and 10 bases had no gene match. Germline assignment: CDR1 ENHRY and CDR2 SYGVKD. In DNA, the CDR3 is TGTGCCAGCGAGCCGGGACAGAAAAACTATGGCTACACCTTC. Translated, it gives CASEPGQKNYGYTF.

CDR3 sequence reads: CASKWASGRGYGYTF. The CDR3, as DNA: TGTGCCAGTAAATGGGCTTCAGGAAGGGGCTATGGCTACACCTTC. V gene TRBV19 combines with J gene TRBJ1-2, with D perhaps matching TRBD1 (5 bases). The germline V gene encodes CDR1 LNHDA and CDR2 SQIVND (reference sequence). The ends were cut back, 7 bases at V and 4 bases at J, with 19 bases in the middle. CDR3 length: 15 amino acids.

The V call is TRBV29-1, the J call TRBJ2-1, with TRBD1 matching over 8 bases. The V and J ends lost 7 bases and 7 bases, in that order; junction bases with no gene match: 9. CDR1 and CDR2 from the germline V gene are SQVTM and ANQGSEA. This CDR3 region has 13 residues. This CDR3 is CSARQGRSNEQFF. CDR3 nucleotides: TGCAGCGCCAGACAGGGGAGGTCAAATGAGCAGTTCTTC.

V is TRBV5-1 and J is TRBJ2-5; 7 bases fit TRBD1. This CDR3 contains 14 residues. Germline assignment: CDR1 SGHRS and CDR2 YFSETQ. The V segment lost 0 bases and the J segment 5 bases; nucleotides outside the gene matches: 4. CDR3 sequence reads: CASSLGQGSETQYF. The DNA for the CDR3 is TGCGCCAGCAGCTTGGGACAGGGAAGCGAGACCCAGTACTTC. Variable domain in full (rest from reference TRBV5-1 and TRBJ2-5): KAGVTQTPRYLIKTRGQQVTLSCSPISGHRSVSWYQQTPGQGLQFLFEYFSETQRNKGNFPGRFSGRQFSNSRSEMNVSTLELGDSALYLCASSLGQGSETQYFGPGTRLLVL.

The chain is built from TRBV19 and TRBJ1-1; TRBD1 aligns across 10 bases. This CDR3 has 17 amino acids. CDR1 is LNHDA and CDR2 is SQIVND in the germline V gene (reference sequence). The V segment lost 10 bases and the J segment 5 bases; nucleotides outside the gene matches: 19. CDR3 sequence (DNA): TGTGCCATCGTGAAATTTCCGGGACAGGGGAAAGGAACTGAAGCTTTCTTT. Its translation: CAIVKFPGQGKGTEAFF. The variable domain in full, completed from reference TRBV19 and TRBJ1-1, reads DGGITQSPKYLFRKEGQNVTLSCEQNLNHDAMYWYRQDPGQGLRLIYYSQIVNDFQKGDIAEGYSVSREKKESFPLTVTSAQKNPTAFYLCAIVKFPGQGKGTEAFFGQGTRLTVV.

This clone was counted a few times. The chain carries TRBV2 and TRBJ1-5, with 9 bases fitting TRBD1. With 3 bases clipped from V and 5 bases from J, the junction kept 5 bases outside the gene matches. This CDR3 comprises 15 residues. In germline, CDR1 is SNHLY, CDR2 FYNNEI. The CDR3 bases are TGTGCCAGCAGTGACGGGGACAGGGTATATCAGCCCCAGCATTTT. Protein product: CASSDGDRVYQPQHF.

CDR3 coding DNA: TGTGCCAGTAGTACGGGACAGCACTATGGCTACACCTTC. This sequence encodes CASSTGQHYGYTF. V and J are TRBV19 and TRBJ1-2; 7 bases fit TRBD1. Germline V gives CDR1 LNHDA, CDR2 SQIVND (reference sequence). This CDR3 is 13 amino acids long. After removal of 4 bases from V and 3 bases from J, the junction contained 2 bases not matched to a gene.

The chain employs TRBV2 and TRBJ1-1; 8 nucleotides line up with TRBD1. There are 13 residues in the CDR3. Per germline, CDR1 SNHLY and CDR2 FYNNEI. Germline trimming cut 8 bases from V and 0 bases from J; bases unmatched to any gene: 2. DNA for the CDR3: TGTGCCAGCCGGGGACAGGTGAACACTGAAGCTTTCTTT. It specifies CASRGQVNTEAFF.

This chain links TRBV11-3 with TRBJ2-4; 9 bases are shared with TRBD1. J lost 0 bases, V lost 7 bases, and 19 bases had no gene match. The CDR3 consists of 20 residues. CDR1 and CDR2 from the germline V gene are SGHNT and YENEEA. CDR3 sequence: CASTRKGQGHSPLAKNIQYF. CDR3 in DNA: TGTGCCAGCACCCGAAAGGGACAGGGCCATTCTCCTTTAGCCAAAAACATTCAGTACTTC.

This rearrangement joins TRBV18 to TRBJ1-1; 10 nucleotides match TRBD1. Trimming removed 0 bases from V and 7 bases from J; junction bases left unmatched: 5. CDR3 length equals 15 residues. CDR1 is KGHSH and CDR2 is LQKENI in the germline V gene. CDR3 sequence reads: CASSPPTGGKGEAFF. In DNA form, the CDR3 reads TGTGCCAGCTCACCACCGACAGGGGGCAAGGGTGAAGCTTTCTTT.

The rearrangement joins TRBV2 to TRBJ2-1; 7 nucleotides line up with TRBD1. Trimming cost V 9 bases and J 0 bases; bases outside gene matches: 5. The CDR3 is 14 residues long. Looked up from germline, CDR1 is SNHLY and CDR2 is FYNNEI. The CDR3 region is CAREQGSSYNEQFF. CDR3 nucleotides: TGTGCCAGGGAACAGGGGAGCTCCTACAATGAGCAGTTCTTC.

The chain is built from TRBV6-5 and TRBJ2-2; possibly TRBD1 for D (6 bases). The V gene lost 5 bases and the J gene lost 6 bases, with 16 bases spanning the gap. Looked up from germline, CDR1 is MNHEY and CDR2 is SVGAGI. There are 15 residues in the CDR3. The CDR3, as DNA: TGTGCCAGCAGTAACCGACAGGTTGAAGCCGGGGAGCTGTTTTTT. This encodes CASSNRQVEAGELFF.

The CDR3 loop is CATTVSTGGNQPQHF. The CDR3 DNA reads TGTGCCACCACAGTCAGTACAGGGGGAAATCAGCCCCAGCATTTT. This chain uses TRBV19 with TRBJ1-5; the match to TRBD1 covers 8 bases. CDR1 and CDR2 from the germline V gene are LNHDA and SQIVND (reference sequence). Germline trimming cut 10 bases from V and 4 bases from J; bases unmatched to any gene: 12. The CDR3 has 15 residues.

V is TRBV7-8 and J is TRBJ1-2; D is unclear. Trimming pared 7 bases from V and 8 bases from J, leaving 14 bases between. Per the germline V gene, CDR1 is SGHVS and CDR2 is FQNEAQ. The CDR3 length is 12 residues. The chain's CDR3 is CASTPPSGGYTF. CDR3 coding DNA: TGTGCCAGCACCCCACCTTCTGGCGGCTACACCTTC.

The chain is built from TRBV15 and TRBJ1-2; D gene unclear. Deletions cut 1 base from V and 5 bases from J, with 8 bases between. Germline loops: CDR1 LNHNV, CDR2 YYDKDF (reference sequence). The CDR3 contains 13 residues. The CDR3 nucleotides are TGTGCCACCAGCAGAGCTCTGGAGTATGGCTACACCTTC. Translating gives CATSRALEYGYTF.

This chain uses TRBV5-5 with TRBJ2-2; D possibly corresponds to TRBD2 (6 bases). The V end lost 0 bases, the J end lost 4 bases, and 10 bases lay between the germline ends. CDR1 and CDR2 from the germline V gene are SGHKS and YYEKEE (reference sequence). The CDR3 totals 15 residues. The CDR3 reads CASSLAAGLTGELFF. The CDR3 coding sequence is TGTGCCAGCAGCTTGGCAGCGGGCCTCACCGGGGAGCTGTTTTTT.

V is TRBV7-2 and J is TRBJ2-1; TRBD1 might be the D (6 bases). The V and J ends lost 5 bases and 7 bases respectively, with 9 bases between them. This CDR3 contains 12 residues. Germline assignment: CDR1 SGHTA and CDR2 FQGNSA. CDR3 in amino acids: CASSQGLNEQFF. In DNA form, the CDR3 reads TGTGCCAGCAGCCAGGGGTTAAATGAGCAGTTCTTC. Full variable domain (rest looked up from reference TRBV7-2 and TRBJ2-1): GAGVSQSPSNKVTEKGKDVELRCDPISGHTALYWYRQSLGQGLEFLIYFQGNSAPDKSGLPSDRFSAERTGGSVSTLTIQRTQQEDSAVYLCASSQGLNEQFFGPGTRLTVL.